These 30 T cell receptor beta chains were sequenced from one sample in a study of blood T cell repertoires in COVID-19. The assay was immunoSEQ multiplex PCR, and TCRdb's table has in-frame clones only and misses some. The profile covers some 250,000 clones, with roughly 90% appearing a single time and over 7.5% taken by the ten largest. Sequenced material: PBMCs or T cells enriched from blood (not recorded which). These receptors were obtained from a man aged 40-50 years who had recovered from COVID-19.

The genes are TRBV7-2 and TRBJ2-7; 11 nucleotides agree with TRBD2. V trimming: 7 bases; J trimming: 0 bases; junction bases outside the gene matches: 5. Per the germline V gene, CDR1 is SGHTA and CDR2 is FQGNSA. This CDR3 has 15 residues. CDR3 residues: CASKTSGMGSYEQYF. The DNA of the CDR3 is TGTGCCAGCAAGACTAGCGGGATGGGCTCCTACGAGCAGTACTTC.

The chain carries TRBV5-1 and TRBJ2-7; D possibly corresponds to TRBD1 (5 bases). The ends were cut back, 4 bases at V and 4 bases at J, with 12 bases in the middle. The CDR3 consists of 13 residues. The germline V gene has CDR1 SGHRS and CDR2 YFSETQ. CDR3 protein: CASSIQGRYEQYF. Here the CDR3 DNA reads TGCGCCAGCAGCATTCAGGGAAGGTACGAGCAGTACTTC.

Only a few counts were recorded for this clone. This chain connects TRBV7-8 to TRBJ2-3; perhaps TRBD2 as D (5 bases). The V gene lost 1 base and the J gene lost 0 bases, with 11 bases spanning the gap. Germline-derived CDR1 and CDR2 are SGHVS and FQNEAQ. The length of the CDR3 is 16 residues. CDR3 amino acids: CASSLVSGESTDTQYF. Here the CDR3 DNA reads TGTGCCAGCAGCTTAGTTTCTGGGGAGAGCACAGATACGCAGTATTTT.

This clone was seen once. V and J are TRBV28 and TRBJ2-3; 9 nucleotides align to TRBD1. The V gene end was trimmed by 6 bases and the J gene end by 2 bases; junction bases not matched to a gene: 6. CDR1 MDHEN and CDR2 SYDVKM come from the germline V gene. The CDR3 loop spans 15 amino acids. The CDR3 DNA reads TGTGCCAGCAGGGCGGGACAGGGCATCACAGATACGCAGTATTTT. The encoded protein is CASRAGQGITDTQYF.

The chain uses TRBV27 and TRBJ1-1, with a possible D match to TRBD1 (5 bases). The CDR3 covers 15 residues. Trimming took off 5 bases at V and 1 base at J, with 14 bases between the two ends. The V gene's germline CDR1 is MNHEY and CDR2 SMNVEV (reference sequence). The CDR3 region is CASSPPQRGNTEAFF. CDR3 DNA sequence: TGTGCCAGCAGTCCCCCTCAAAGGGGGAACACTGAAGCTTTCTTT.

This chain links TRBV4-2 with TRBJ1-2; possible D gene TRBD1, 5 bases. Trimming removed 1 base at V and 7 bases at J, with 13 bases between. Germline assignment: CDR1 LGHNA and CDR2 YNFKEQ. This CDR3 is built from 14 residues. CDR3 loop: CASSQAGSGAGYTF. In nucleotides, the CDR3 is TGTGCCAGCAGCCAAGCGGGCAGCGGGGCTGGCTACACCTTC.

V gene TRBV9 combines with J gene TRBJ2-3; D is possibly TRBD1 (9 bases). This CDR3 comprises 21 residues. Germline-derived CDR1 and CDR2 are SGDLS and YYNGEE. V gave up 0 bases and J gave up 0 bases, with 26 bases separating them. The CDR3, as DNA: TGTGCCAGCAGCGTAGCCCGGACAGGGGAGGTAGCGGGACTAAGCACAGATACGCAGTATTTT. Translated, it gives CASSVARTGEVAGLSTDTQYF. Drawing the rest from reference TRBV9 and TRBJ2-3, the complete variable domain is DSGVTQTPKHLITATGQRVTLRCSPRSGDLSVYWYQQSLDQGLQFLIQYYNGEERAKGNILERFSAQQFPDLHSELNLSSLELGDSALYFCASSVARTGEVAGLSTDTQYFGPGTRLTVL.

The chain is built from TRBV4-3 and TRBJ1-6, with D unclear. In germline, CDR1 is LGHNA, CDR2 YSLEER. V lost 4 bases, J lost 6 bases, and 13 bases lay in between. This CDR3 has 15 residues. In nucleotides, the CDR3 is TGCGCCAGCAGCCCTGGCGGAAGTTCTAATTCACCCCTCCACTTT. This encodes CASSPGGSSNSPLHF.

The chain links TRBV7-2 to TRBJ2-1; 7 positions match TRBD1. J gave up 0 bases and V 6 bases, and 2 bases lay outside the gene matches. The CDR3 totals 14 residues. CDR1 and CDR2 from the germline V gene are SGHTA and FQGNSA. CDR3 nucleotides: TGTGCCAGCAGGGGACAGAGCTCCTACAATGAGCAGTTCTTC. Amino acid sequence: CASRGQSSYNEQFF.

The chain carries TRBV14 and TRBJ1-3, with D possibly TRBD1 on 5 matching bases. Trimming left V 4 bases short and J 0 bases short, with 13 bases between. This CDR3 region has 16 residues. Germline V lookup: CDR1 SGHDN, CDR2 FVKESK. DNA for the CDR3: TGTGCCAGCAGCCTGGGACTTACGAGCTCTGGAAACACCATATATTTT. Translating it yields CASSLGLTSSGNTIYF.

The chain recombines TRBV29-1 with TRBJ1-2; maybe TRBD1 (6 bases). The V end lost 5 bases, the J end lost 0 bases, and 16 bases lay between the germline ends. The germline gives CDR1 SQVTM, CDR2 ANQGSEA. The CDR3 spans 15 residues. The CDR3 DNA follows: TGCAGCGTTACCGATGACAGGAAGGCTAACTATGGCTACACCTTC. It yields the protein CSVTDDRKANYGYTF.

This clone was observed a single time. The V call is TRBV27, the J call TRBJ2-7, with 10 nucleotides matching TRBD1. J was trimmed by 5 bases and V by 5 bases; bases with no gene match: 9. Germline CDR1 reads MNHEY; CDR2 reads SMNVEV (reference sequence). The CDR3 runs 15 residues. CDR3 DNA sequence: TGTGCCAGCAGTCCAACTCGGGACAGGGGAAACGAGCAGTACTTC. This encodes CASSPTRDRGNEQYF.

This clone was recorded once. This chain connects TRBV28 to TRBJ2-1; possible D gene TRBD2, 6 bases. The CDR3 contains 16 residues. V lost 8 bases to trimming and J lost 0 bases, with 17 bases between them. The germline gives CDR1 MDHEN, CDR2 SYDVKM. The CDR3 DNA sequence: TGTGCCAGCCGGCCCCCCGGGGGAGTCTCCTACAATGAGCAGTTCTTC. Residues: CASRPPGGVSYNEQFF.

The rearrangement joins TRBV18 to TRBJ1-1; no clear D gene. V was shortened by 2 bases and J by 0 bases, with 13 bases between the two germline ends. Germline CDR1 reads KGHSH; CDR2 reads LQKENI. The CDR3 consists of 16 residues. The CDR3 reads CASSPIRLGLNTEAFF. CDR3 DNA: TGTGCCAGCTCACCAATCCGTTTGGGCCTGAACACTGAAGCTTTCTTT. Drawing the rest from reference TRBV18 and TRBJ1-1, the complete variable domain is NAGVMQNPRHLVRRRGQEARLRCSPMKGHSHVYWYRQLPEEGLKFMVYLQKENIIDESGMPKERFSAEFPKEGPSILRIQQVVRGDSAAYFCASSPIRLGLNTEAFFGQGTRLTVV.

V usage is TRBV28 and J usage is TRBJ1-2, with D possibly TRBD1 on 5 matching bases. Germline V CDR1 and CDR2: MDHEN, SYDVKM. V dropped 7 bases and J dropped 2 bases, with 14 bases sitting between them. This CDR3 region has 14 residues. The CDR3 DNA sequence: TGTGCCAGCACTCTATCACAGGTGAACTATGGCTACACCTTC. Protein: CASTLSQVNYGYTF.

The rearrangement links TRBV5-1 to TRBJ2-2, with TRBD2 identical over 9 bases. With 2 bases clipped from V and 6 bases from J, the junction kept 5 bases outside the gene matches. Germline V CDR1 and CDR2: SGHRS, YFSETQ. This CDR3 has 15 amino acids. The CDR3 spells CASSFAGGNSGELFF. CDR3 nucleotide sequence: TGCGCCAGCAGCTTTGCGGGGGGGAATTCCGGGGAGCTGTTTTTT.

The chain links TRBV7-9 to TRBJ2-7; the D gene is possibly TRBD2 (5 bases). From germline, CDR1 is SEHNR and CDR2 FQNEAQ (reference sequence). The CDR3 is 17 residues long. V lost 2 bases and J lost 0, with 17 bases in between. The CDR3: CASSLSAVASRSYEQYF. The CDR3 DNA sequence: TGTGCCAGCAGCTTATCGGCAGTGGCTAGCCGCTCCTACGAGCAGTACTTC.

The CDR3 bases are TGTGCCATCAACAGGGGGGACACTGAAGCTTTCTTT. Its translation is CAINRGDTEAFF. The chain joins TRBV10-3 to TRBJ1-1; 8 bases are a match to TRBD1. Germline V lookup: CDR1 ENHRY, CDR2 SYGVKD. The CDR3 totals 12 residues. V trimming: 7 bases; J trimming: 3 bases; junction bases outside the gene matches: 1.

This sequence joins TRBV14 and TRBJ2-1, with 8 bases fitting TRBD2. J gave up 13 bases and V 2 bases, and 19 bases lay outside the gene matches. The CDR3 loop spans 17 amino acids. Germline CDR1 is SGHDN and CDR2 is FVKESK. Here the CDR3 reads CASSQLVLSGTSSSQFF. The CDR3 DNA follows: TGTGCCAGCAGCCAATTGGTCTTATCCGGGACTAGTAGTTCCCAGTTCTTC.

The chain joins TRBV4-1 to TRBJ2-5; D is ambiguous. The CDR3 extends over 14 amino acids. The V and J ends lost 5 bases and 5 bases respectively, with 15 bases between them. Germline CDR1 and CDR2: MGHRA and YSYEKL. For the CDR3, the DNA is TGCGCCAGCAGCTCTCACCGGGTGGCGGAGACCCAGTACTTC. This sequence encodes CASSSHRVAETQYF.

The chain recombines TRBV7-2 with TRBJ2-3; 10 nucleotides agree with TRBD1. The CDR3 length is 14 residues. Per the germline V gene, CDR1 is SGHTA and CDR2 is FQGNSA. V was clipped by 7 bases and J by 5 bases; unmatched bases: 6. Here the CDR3 reads CASTSGTGVDTQYF. CDR3 in DNA: TGTGCCAGCACCTCCGGGACAGGGGTAGATACGCAGTATTTT. Based on the CDR3 plus reference TRBV7-2 and TRBJ2-3, the full variable domain is GAGVSQSPSNKVTEKGKDVELRCDPISGHTALYWYRQSLGQGLEFLIYFQGNSAPDKSGLPSDRFSAERTGGSVSTLTIQRTQQEDSAVYLCASTSGTGVDTQYFGPGTRLTVL.

Here the CDR3 DNA reads TGTGCCAGCAGTCGAAGGACTAGCGGGAGTTCGGATACGCAGTATTTT. This translates into CASSRRTSGSSDTQYF. The rearrangement links TRBV7-7 to TRBJ2-3; 13 bases agree with TRBD2. V trimming: 6 bases; J trimming: 6 bases; junction bases outside the gene matches: 9. This CDR3 has 16 amino acids. Germline V lookup: CDR1 SSHAT, CDR2 FNYEAQ (reference sequence).

The CDR3 region has the DNA TGCAGTGCGAGACAGGGGCCGAAAGCTTTCTTT. It encodes CSARQGPKAFF. V usage is TRBV20-1 and J usage is TRBJ1-1, with 8 bases identical to TRBD1. J gave up 9 bases and V 6 bases, and 6 bases lay outside the gene matches. The CDR3 loop spans 11 amino acids. Looked up from germline, CDR1 is DFQATT and CDR2 is SNEGSKA (reference sequence).

The rearrangement joins TRBV5-4 to TRBJ2-7; D is ambiguous. V lost 0 bases and J 5 bases, leaving 15 bases between the germline ends. CDR3 size: 15 residues. CDR1 and CDR2 from the germline V gene are SGHNT and YYREEE (reference sequence). CDR3 residues: CASSLGTVDWNEQYF. The CDR3 coding sequence is TGTGCCAGCAGCTTGGGTACAGTCGATTGGAACGAGCAGTACTTC.

The chain uses TRBV3-1 (or the pseudogene TRBV3-2) and TRBJ1-4; 7 nucleotides agree with TRBD1. This CDR3 has 17 amino acids. V shed 2 bases and J 5 bases; nucleotides not matched to a gene: 11. Germline V gives CDR1 LGHDT, CDR2 YNNKEL (reference sequence). CDR3 in DNA: TGTGCCAGCAGCCAAAATTACCGGACAGGCCTGAATGAAAAACTGTTTTTT. Residues: CASSQNYRTGLNEKLFF.

The chain links TRBV2 to TRBJ1-4; weak D call: TRBD1 (5 bases). The CDR3 has 15 amino acids. The germline gives CDR1 SNHLY, CDR2 FYNNEI. The ends were cut back, 5 bases at V and 8 bases at J, with 18 bases in the middle. The CDR3 sequence: CASSHLDTDTEKLFF. CDR3 DNA: TGTGCCAGCAGTCATCTGGACACCGATACCGAAAAACTGTTTTTT.

To note about this clone: The sample contains more than one DNA sequence encoding this CDR3. This sequence joins TRBV12-3 or TRBV12-4 and TRBJ1-1; D remains unclear. The CDR3 loop spans 11 amino acids. Deletions cut 4 bases from V and 5 bases from J, with 5 bases between. In nucleotides, the CDR3 is TGTGCCAGCAGTTCGGGGACTGAAGCTTTCTTT. Protein sequence: CASSSGTEAFF.

The rearrangement uses TRBV11-1 and TRBJ1-3; no clear D. The CDR3 covers 16 residues. V gave up 2 bases and J gave up 4 bases, with 15 bases separating them. The germline gives CDR1 SGHAT, CDR2 FQDESV (reference sequence). The CDR3 region is CASSLTLMAAGNTIYF. The CDR3 region has the DNA TGTGCCAGCAGCTTAACGTTAATGGCGGCCGGAAACACCATATATTTT.

This clone was found many times. J is TRBJ2-1 and V is TRBV13; 11 nucleotides agree with TRBD2. V shed 4 bases, J shed 1 base, and the junction held 9 bases outside the gene matches. The germline gives CDR1 PRHDT, CDR2 FYEKMQ (reference sequence). This CDR3 comprises 18 residues. In DNA, the CDR3 is TGTGCCAGCAGCTCAGGGACTAGCGGCGTTCCATCCTACAATGAGCAGTTCTTC. Its translation: CASSSGTSGVPSYNEQFF.

V and J are TRBV6-5 and TRBJ1-2; maybe TRBD1 (5 bases). Deletions cut 5 bases from V and 8 bases from J, with 12 bases between. The CDR3 runs 12 residues. The germline gives CDR1 MNHEY, CDR2 SVGAGI. The DNA of the CDR3 is TGTGCCAGCAGTACACAGACAGTGGGCTACACCTTC. Translating it yields CASSTQTVGYTF.